One sample yielded the 25 T cell receptor beta chains listed below, sequenced in a study of T cells in women clearing cervical HPV infection (dated by TCRdb to about 2018). Libraries were built with the immunoSEQ multiplex PCR assay. Entries here come from immuneACCESS through TCRdb and include only in-frame sequences with V and J called. Some clones fail to appear in such tables; in the studies checked, an unresolved V gene covers under half of the shortfall, and the cause of the remainder is unknown. The table of this sample itemizes approximately 30,000 clones. In total, the top ten clones hold 3.5% of the sample. Sequencing was done on a sample of blood buffy coat. These receptors all stem from a woman aged 18 to 75 with a cervical HPV16 infection that either progressed to CIN3+ or cleared (not recorded which).

A remark on this clone: The CDR3 end falls 3 residues outside the read, so it is completed with the germline J gene. J is TRBJ2-1 and V is TRBV19; perhaps TRBD2 as D (6 bases). The germline gives CDR1 LNHDA, CDR2 SQIVND (reference sequence). V was shortened by 6 bases and J by 4 bases, with 16 bases between the two germline ends. CDR3 size: 15 residues. The CDR3 sequence is CASRSGESAYNEQFF. The sequenced part of the CDR3 DNA is TGTGCCAGTAGATCGGGGGAATCGGCATACAATGAG.

In regard to this clone: The read ends 3 residues before the CDR3 terminus; that terminus is restored from the germline J gene. This chain connects TRBV2 to TRBJ2-5; 12 bases fit TRBD2. This CDR3 spans 15 amino acids. The germline gives CDR1 SNHLY, CDR2 FYNNEI. Losses at the gene ends were 2 bases for V and 4 bases for J; bases not matched to a gene: 2. The part of the CDR3 DNA that was read is TGTGCCAGCAGTGAACCGACTAGCGGGAGAGAGACC. Protein: CASSEPTSGRET. The CDR3 reads in full as CASSEPTSGRETQYF.

As regards this clone: The DNA ends 3 residues before the CDR3 does, and the rest of the CDR3 is filled in from the germline J gene. This chain links TRBV10-3 with TRBJ1-5, with a weak D call TRBD1 (5 bases). CDR3 length equals 12 residues. V lost 4 bases and J 6 bases, leaving 7 bases between the germline ends. Germline assignment: CDR1 ENHRY and CDR2 SYGVKD. The part of the CDR3 DNA that was read is TGTGCCATCAGTGCCCAGGGTCAGCCC. Amino acids: CAISAQGQP. The CDR3, in full, reads CAISAQGQPQHF.

As to this clone: The CDR3 end falls 3 residues outside the read, so it is completed with the germline J gene. This sequence joins TRBV7-9 and TRBJ1-1; 9 positions agree with TRBD1. CDR3 length: 14 amino acids. Germline CDR1 reads SEHNR; CDR2 reads FQNEAQ (reference sequence). Unmatched junction bases numbered 2, after V lost 5 bases and J lost 1 base. The chain's CDR3 is CASSVGQGNTEAFF. The sequenced CDR3 bases are TGTGCCAGCAGCGTGGGACAGGGGAACACTGAA.

As concerns this clone: The CDR3 goes on 3 residues after the read ends, and that part is filled in from the germline J gene. The gene calls are TRBV7-2 and TRBJ1-2; D is possibly TRBD1 (6 bases). The CDR3 extends over 14 amino acids. Germline CDR1 is SGHTA and CDR2 is FQGNSA. Trimming removed 5 bases from V and 4 bases from J, with 14 bases in between. The sequenced part of the CDR3 DNA is TGTGCCAGCAGCCGGGGGGCGGCCTCCTATGGC. Translating gives CASSRGAASYG. The whole CDR3 is CASSRGAASYGYTF. The full variable domain, in which reference TRBV7-2 and TRBJ1-2 provide the parts outside the CDR3, is GAGVSQSPSNKVTEKGKDVELRCDPISGHTALYWYRQSLGQGLEFLIYFQGNSAPDKSGLPSDRFSAERTGGSVSTLTIQRTQQEDSAVYLCASSRGAASYGYTFGSGTRLTVV.

Details on this clone: Coverage ceases 3 residues before the CDR3 finishes, and the germline J gene fills in the end. This chain connects TRBV19 to TRBJ1-4; TRBD1 is a possible D gene (5 bases). The germline V gene encodes CDR1 LNHDA and CDR2 SQIVND (reference sequence). The CDR3 extends over 15 amino acids. Trimming shortened V by 5 bases and J by 4 bases, and 14 bases separated the two germline ends. CDR3 DNA (partial): TGTGCCAGTAGTCCCCAGGGTACGGATAATGAAAAA. This encodes CASSPQGTDNEK. The CDR3 reads in full as CASSPQGTDNEKLFF.

Note on this clone: The read comes to an end 3 residues before the CDR3 does, leaving the germline J gene to fill in the end. The V call is TRBV5-6, the J call TRBJ2-5; D might be TRBD2 (6 bases). Germline CDR1 and CDR2: SGHDT and YYEEEE. The CDR3 runs 13 residues. The V end lost 3 bases, the J end lost 5 bases, and 11 bases lay between the germline ends. CDR3 residues: CASSYAGLETQYF. The CDR3 DNA, read in part, is TGTGCCAGCAGCTATGCGGGGTTGGAGACC. The full variable domain, its missing parts supplied by reference TRBV5-6 and TRBJ2-5, is DAGVTQSPTHLIKTRGQQVTLRCSPKSGHDTVSWYQQALGQGPQFIFQYYEEEERQRGNFPDRFSGHQFPNYSSELNVNALLLGDSALYLCASSYAGLETQYFGPGTRLLVL.

For this clone: The CDR3 end lies 3 residues beyond the end of the read and is filled in from the germline J gene. The rearrangement joins TRBV5-1 to TRBJ2-5; 9 positions agree with TRBD1. Trimming at V came to 0 bases and at J to 5 bases, leaving 5 bases not matched to a gene. Germline CDR1 and CDR2: SGHRS and YFSETQ. This CDR3 has 15 residues. The CDR3 loop is CASSLAGTGFETQYF. CDR3 bases read: TGCGCCAGCAGCTTGGCAGGGACAGGGTTTGAGACC. Combining the CDR3 with reference TRBV5-1 and TRBJ2-5 gives the whole variable domain KAGVTQTPRYLIKTRGQQVTLSCSPISGHRSVSWYQQTPGQGLQFLFEYFSETQRNKGNFPGRFSGRQFSNSRSEMNVSTLELGDSALYLCASSLAGTGFETQYFGPGTRLLVL.

As concerns this clone: Read data end 3 residues before the CDR3 end; the end is taken from the germline J gene. J is TRBJ1-1 and V is TRBV7-8; 7 positions agree with TRBD1. Germline lookup yields CDR1 SGHVS and CDR2 FQNEAQ. V gave up 3 bases and J gave up 7 bases; unmatched junction bases: 8. The CDR3 covers 14 residues. The CDR3 protein is CASSLTGSVIEAFF. CDR3 DNA (partial): TGTGCCAGCAGCTTGACAGGGAGTGTAATTGAA.

Points on this clone: The CDR3 end is not reached by the read, which stops 3 residues before it; the germline J gene fills it in. The gene calls are TRBV4-1 and TRBJ1-4; D perhaps matches TRBD1 (6 bases). V was clipped by 2 bases and J by 0 bases, with 10 bases between them. CDR1 is MGHRA and CDR2 is YSYEKL in the germline V gene. The CDR3 has 16 amino acids. The part of the CDR3 DNA that was read is TGCGCCAGCAGCCAACCCCGACAGGCAACTAATGAAAAA. Translation gives CASSQPRQATNEK. The entire CDR3 is CASSQPRQATNEKLFF.

This chain's CDR3 is CASSRDRDAAAFF. The DNA read from the CDR3 is TGTGCCAGCAGTCGGGACAGGGATGCTGCA. V is TRBV6-2 or TRBV6-3 and J is TRBJ1-1, with 9 bases identical to TRBD1. The read ends 3 residues before the CDR3 terminus; that terminus is restored from the germline J gene. The CDR3 covers 13 residues. CDR1 and CDR2 (germline): MNHEY, SVGEGT.

With respect to this clone: The CDR3 end lies 3 residues beyond the end of the read and is filled in from the germline J gene. The V call is TRBV19, the J call TRBJ2-7; TRBD1 aligns across 7 bases. Germline assignment: CDR1 LNHDA and CDR2 SQIVND (reference sequence). V dropped 6 bases and J dropped 0; count of bases not matched to a gene: 8. CDR3 length equals 15 residues. The CDR3 is CASSAGTARSYEQYF. The sequenced CDR3 bases are TGTGCCAGTAGCGCCGGGACAGCACGCTCCTACGAG.

CDR3 region: CASSRPGTGIYEQYF. The sequenced part of the CDR3 DNA is TGTGCCAGTAGTCGCCCCGGGACAGGAATCTACGAG. This rearrangement joins TRBV19 to TRBJ2-7; 8 nucleotides match TRBD1. The sequence runs out 3 residues before the end of the CDR3; the remainder is reconstructed from the germline J gene. The CDR3 runs to 15 residues. CDR1 and CDR2 from the germline V gene are LNHDA and SQIVND (reference sequence). Trimming at V came to 5 bases and at J to 3 bases, leaving 9 bases not matched to a gene.

Comment on this clone: The missing CDR3 end, 3 residues past where the read stops, is filled in from the germline J gene. The genes are TRBV2 and TRBJ2-2, with D possibly matching TRBD2 (5 bases). Looked up from germline, CDR1 is SNHLY and CDR2 is FYNNEI. This CDR3 is built from 13 residues. Partial CDR3 DNA: TGTGCCAGCAGTTTGGACTCTAATTCACCG. Amino acid sequence: CASSLDSNSP. The full CDR3 is CASSLDSNSPLFF. Supplemented by reference TRBV2 and TRBJ2-2, the full variable domain reads EPEVTQTPSHQVTQMGQEVILRCVPISNHLYFYWYRQILGQKVEFLVSFYNNEISEKSEIFDDQFSVERPDGSNFTLKIRSTKLEDSAMYFCASSLDSNSPLFFGEGSRLTVL.

Worth noting for this clone: The CDR3 end falls 3 residues outside the read, so it is completed with the germline J gene. This chain links TRBV7-6 with TRBJ2-2; D is perhaps TRBD1 (6 bases). Trimming cost V 0 bases and J 6 bases, with 11 bases left between them. CDR1 is SGHVS and CDR2 is FNYEAQ in the germline V gene. This CDR3 region has 15 residues. CDR3 sequence reads: CASSLADRYPGELFF. CDR3 DNA (partial): TGTGCCAGCAGCTTAGCCGACAGGTATCCCGGGGAG.

Comment on this clone: The read is 3 residues too short to cover the CDR3 end, so that end is filled in from the germline J gene. The chain has TRBV19 and TRBJ1-2, with TRBD1 as a possible D gene (6 bases). Germline V lookup: CDR1 LNHDA, CDR2 SQIVND (reference sequence). The CDR3 runs 15 residues. The V end lost 5 bases, the J end lost 1 base, and 14 bases lay between the germline ends. This chain's CDR3 is CASSPLGADNYGYTF. The part of the CDR3 DNA that was read is TGTGCCAGTAGTCCCTTGGGGGCAGATAACTATGGC.

For this clone: Read data end 3 residues before the CDR3 end; the end is taken from the germline J gene. J is TRBJ1-2 and V is TRBV20-1; TRBD1 is a possible D gene (5 bases). This CDR3 region has 15 residues. V lost 0 bases and J lost 1, with 12 bases in between. CDR1 and CDR2 (germline): DFQATT, SNEGSKA (reference sequence). This CDR3 is CSARDRARVNYGYTF. The CDR3 DNA, read in part, is TGCAGTGCTAGAGATCGGGCCAGGGTTAACTATGGC.

Comments on this clone: Coverage ceases 3 residues before the CDR3 finishes, and the germline J gene fills in the end. The chain couples TRBV19 to TRBJ2-1; D is unclear. CDR3 length equals 13 residues. Germline CDR1 reads LNHDA; CDR2 reads SQIVND (reference sequence). The V end was cut by 1 base, the J end by 5 bases, with 6 bases between. CDR3 DNA, as far as it was read: TGTGCCAGTAGTATAGGGGCCAACAATGAG. Its protein product is CASSIGANNE. The full-length CDR3 reads as CASSIGANNEQFF.

Notes on this clone: The sequenced fragment ends 3 residues before the CDR3 boundary, so the rest is inferred from the germline J gene. The rearrangement joins TRBV4-2 to TRBJ2-3, with unresolved D. Germline lookup yields CDR1 LGHNA and CDR2 YNFKEQ. This CDR3 comprises 17 residues. V was trimmed by 4 bases and J by 2 bases, leaving 19 bases between them. CDR3 amino acids: CASSRRLVGRTTDTQYF. Incomplete CDR3 DNA: TGTGCCAGCAGCCGCCGCTTAGTTGGGCGTACCACAGATACG.

Remarks on this clone: The CDR3 extends 3 residues past the end of the read, so its final part is completed from the germline J gene. V and J are TRBV10-3 and TRBJ2-3; D remains unclear. The germline V gene encodes CDR1 ENHRY and CDR2 SYGVKD. The CDR3 length is 14 residues. The covered CDR3 bases are TGTGCCATCAGTGAGAGCGCGTTCCAAGAGACG. This sequence encodes CAISESAFQET. In full, the CDR3 reads CAISESAFQETQYF.

Remarks on this clone: The CDR3 is cut off 3 residues early in the read; its end comes from the germline J gene. The V gene is TRBV2, the J gene TRBJ1-1; no reliable D call. The CDR3 covers 14 residues. V gave up 6 bases and J gave up 1 base, with 12 bases separating them. CDR1 and CDR2 from the germline V gene are SNHLY and FYNNEI. The sequenced CDR3 bases are TGTGCCAGCAGGAGTGGGCAGCAGAACACTGAA. Its translation: CASRSGQQNTE. The entire CDR3 protein reads CASRSGQQNTEAFF.

On this clone: The junction differs from germline at one of its ends, possibly a read error. The read terminates 3 residues ahead of where the CDR3 ends, so the germline J gene completes it. V and J are TRBV7-9 and TRBJ2-5; D unclear. The CDR3 spans 12 residues. Germline values: CDR1 SEHNR, CDR2 FQNEAQ (reference sequence). Here the CDR3 reads CASSPPQGTQYF. The CDR3 bases that were read are TGTGCCAGCAGTCCCCCCCAAGGGACC.

Concerning this clone itself: The read terminates 3 residues ahead of where the CDR3 ends, so the germline J gene completes it. The chain couples TRBV5-4 to TRBJ2-5; 7 nucleotides agree with TRBD1. Germline CDR1 and CDR2: SGHNT and YYREEE (reference sequence). The CDR3 has 14 residues. Trimming took 3 bases from V and 3 from J; bases not matched to a gene: 5. The CDR3 reads CASSSTGFEETQYF. CDR3 bases read: TGTGCCAGCAGCTCGACAGGGTTTGAAGAGACC.

Remarks on this clone: Sequencing ends 3 residues short of the CDR3 end; the germline J gene provides the rest. J is TRBJ2-3 and V is TRBV5-6; 11 nucleotides match TRBD2. The CDR3 covers 14 residues. Trimming removed 4 bases from V and 3 bases from J; junction bases left unmatched: 1. From germline, CDR1 is SGHDT and CDR2 YYEEEE. The CDR3 bases that were read are TGTGCCAGCAGCCGACTAGCGGGAACAGATACG. It specifies CASSRLAGTDT. The complete CDR3 reads CASSRLAGTDTQYF.

Concerning this clone itself: Sequencing ends 3 residues short of the CDR3 end; the germline J gene provides the rest. V gene TRBV6-2 or TRBV6-3 combines with J gene TRBJ2-7; TRBD1 aligns across 10 bases. The germline V gene has CDR1 MNHEY and CDR2 SVGEGT. The CDR3 length is 15 residues. V dropped 5 bases and J dropped 3; count of bases not matched to a gene: 7. CDR3 DNA (partial): TGTGCCAGCAGTCTGGGGGGACAGGGGTTCTACGAG. Amino acids: CASSLGGQGFYE. The complete CDR3 reads CASSLGGQGFYEQYF.